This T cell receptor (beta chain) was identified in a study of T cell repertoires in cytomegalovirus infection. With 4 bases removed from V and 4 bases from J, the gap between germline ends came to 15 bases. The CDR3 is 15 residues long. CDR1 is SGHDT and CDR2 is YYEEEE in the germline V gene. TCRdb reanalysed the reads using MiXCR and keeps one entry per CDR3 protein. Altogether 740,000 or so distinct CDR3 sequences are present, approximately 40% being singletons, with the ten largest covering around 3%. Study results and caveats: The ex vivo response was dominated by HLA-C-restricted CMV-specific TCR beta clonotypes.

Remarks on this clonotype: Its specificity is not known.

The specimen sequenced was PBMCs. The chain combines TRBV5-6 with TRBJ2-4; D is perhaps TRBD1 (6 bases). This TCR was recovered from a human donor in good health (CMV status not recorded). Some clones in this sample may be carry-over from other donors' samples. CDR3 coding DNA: TGTGCCAGCAGCGTATCCGTGGACAGAAAAAACATTCAGTACTTC. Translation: CASSVSVDRKNIQYF.